Given below is one T cell receptor beta chain in context. No antigen is known for it. Assay: immunoSEQ multiplex PCR; the TCRdb copy retains only in-frame clones and omits some. The sample carries about 220,000 clones, approximately 94% recorded once. The germline V and J ends were trimmed by 3 bases and 4 bases, with 10 bases remaining between them. The CDR3 sequence is 13 residues long. The entry originates in a study of T cell responses to AZD1222 COVID-19 vaccine. General study results and limits: Baseline antibody screening turned up just six or seven seropositive AZD1222 recipients. Rises in breadth and depth of Spike-specific TCRs came after two AZD1222 doses. Most donors were white British, females outnumbered males, and clonal diversity was possibly underestimated. Unmutated variant regions are reportedly targeted by nearly half of spike-specific TCRs.

This sequence originates from an adult in good health. The material sequenced was peripheral blood, taken on day 0 of MenACWY control vaccination. This sequence joins TRBV12-3 or TRBV12-4 and TRBJ2-7; possible D gene TRBD1, 6 bases. The CDR3 sequence is CASSLNRAYEQYF. CDR3 coding DNA: TGTGCCAGCAGTTTGAACAGGGCTTACGAGCAGTACTTC.